This entry lists 15 T cell receptor beta chains sequenced from one sample in a study of T cells in Graves' hyperthyroidism and ophthalmopathy. Researchers took RNA transcripts and amplified the TCR beta CDR3 regions from them. TCR CDR3 regions were first amplified by RT-PCR with HTBI primers. TCRdb ran MiXCR on the multiplex PCR reads and lists one entry per CDR3 protein. The profile covers 600,000 or so distinct CDR3 sequences, with 13% to 15% appearing a single time and around 12% taken by the ten largest. The sequencing sample was made of blood. The source of these receptors is a woman between 50 and 59 years old with Graves' ophthalmopathy.

The sample holds many counts of this clonotype. This chain connects TRBV6-2 or TRBV6-3 to TRBJ2-1; 15 nucleotides line up with TRBD2. The germline CDR1 and CDR2 sequences are MNHEY and SVGEGT. CDR3 size: 17 residues. V trimming: 6 bases; J trimming: 8 bases; junction bases outside the gene matches: 11. CDR3 DNA sequence: TGTGCCAGCAGGCCCTCCGGGACTAGCGGGAGGATGGATGAGCAGTTCTTC. It yields the protein CASRPSGTSGRMDEQFF.

V usage is TRBV4-3 and J usage is TRBJ2-5; D is perhaps TRBD2 (5 bases). The CDR3 contains 14 residues. Germline CDR1 LGHNA, CDR2 YSLEER. Trimming left V 4 bases short and J 5 bases short, with 14 bases between. The CDR3 DNA sequence: TGCGCCAGCAGCCGCGGACTCTCTCGGGAGACCCAGTACTTC. Amino acids: CASSRGLSRETQYF.

With respect to this clonotype: A much larger clone lies one base from this, so it may be a read error. This chain links TRBV2 with TRBJ2-7, with D unresolved. The germline CDR1 and CDR2 sequences are SNHLY and FYNNEI. The CDR3 extends over 16 amino acids. CDR3 in DNA: TGTGTCAGCCCCGGCATGAGAACTTCAAGCTCCTACGAGCAGTACTTC. As protein: CVSPGMRTSSSYEQYF.

The chain links TRBV5-1 to TRBJ2-1; 11 nucleotides match TRBD2. This CDR3 has 14 amino acids. V was clipped by 5 bases and J by 5 bases; unmatched bases: 3. Germline CDR1 reads SGHRS; CDR2 reads YFSETQ. The CDR3 here is CASRTSGEDNEQFF. The CDR3 DNA is TGCGCCAGCAGGACTAGCGGGGAAGACAATGAGCAGTTCTTC.

This clonotype showed up many times. The gene calls are TRBV20-1 and TRBJ2-1; 13 nucleotides line up with TRBD2. CDR3 length: 17 amino acids. The germline V gene has CDR1 DFQATT and CDR2 SNEGSKA (reference sequence). With 0 bases clipped from V and 5 bases from J, the junction kept 7 bases outside the gene matches. CDR3 nucleotides: TGCAGTGCTAGAGATCGCGGGACTAGCGGGAAAAACAATGAGCAGTTCTTC. This translates into CSARDRGTSGKNNEQFF.

This clonotype was observed many times. This chain connects TRBV3-1 to TRBJ1-2, with 8 bases aligning to TRBD1. Germline lookup yields CDR1 LGHDT and CDR2 YNNKEL (reference sequence). The CDR3 extends over 15 amino acids. Trimming removed 3 bases from V and 5 bases from J; junction bases left unmatched: 8. CDR3 DNA sequence: TGTGCCAGCAGCCAGGAACAGGGGGTAGGGTATGGCTACACCTTC. It codes for CASSQEQGVGYGYTF.

This clonotype has ten or more counts. The chain recombines TRBV20-1 with TRBJ2-1, with D tentatively TRBD2 (6 bases). CDR1 and CDR2 from the germline V gene are DFQATT and SNEGSKA (reference sequence). The CDR3 contains 16 residues. With 2 bases removed from V and 3 bases from J, the gap between germline ends came to 17 bases. This chain's CDR3 is CSARRNLAEDYNEQFF. The CDR3 coding sequence is TGCAGTGCTAGAAGAAATTTAGCGGAAGACTACAATGAGCAGTTCTTC.

This clonotype was detected ten times or more. The gene calls are TRBV10-3 and TRBJ1-6; tentative D call: TRBD1 (6 bases). Germline values: CDR1 ENHRY, CDR2 SYGVKD. Trimming took 5 bases from V and 5 from J, leaving 13 bases between them. The CDR3 covers 15 residues. CDR3 nucleotide sequence: TGTGCCATCAGTAGAGGACAGCAGGATAATTCACCCCTCCACTTT. This gives the protein CAISRGQQDNSPLHF.

V is TRBV20-1 and J is TRBJ2-5; possible D gene TRBD2, 5 bases. Germline lookup yields CDR1 DFQATT and CDR2 SNEGSKA (reference sequence). Trimming cost V 3 bases and J 5 bases, with 16 bases left between them. There are 14 residues in the CDR3. Here the CDR3 reads CSASSRAGGETQYF. In DNA, the CDR3 is TGCAGTGCTAGCTCGAGGGCCGGTGGGGAGACCCAGTACTTC.

This clonotype was counted at least ten times. The gene calls are TRBV7-2 and TRBJ2-2; 8 bases match TRBD1. Per the germline V gene, CDR1 is SGHTA and CDR2 is FQGNSA. The CDR3 extends over 16 amino acids. Trimming removed 5 bases from V and 6 bases from J; junction bases left unmatched: 11. CDR3 residues: CASSIRQGIKAGELFF. CDR3 DNA: TGTGCCAGCAGCATCAGACAGGGGATAAAGGCCGGGGAGCTGTTTTTT.

This clonotype was detected ten times or more. CDR3 loop: CASSPGTGAWGSRNEAFF. The DNA of the CDR3 is TGCGCCAGCAGCCCAGGGACAGGGGCGTGGGGCTCTCGGAATGAAGCTTTCTTT. The chain employs TRBV5-1 and TRBJ1-1; 10 bases fit TRBD1. This CDR3 has 18 amino acids. V trimming: 4 bases; J trimming: 7 bases; junction bases outside the gene matches: 19. In germline, CDR1 is SGHRS, CDR2 YFSETQ.

With regard to this clonotype: A much larger clone is a single base away; this may be a read error. V usage is TRBV27 and J usage is TRBJ2-7; no clear D. Germline V gene lookup returns CDR1 MNHEY and CDR2 SMNVEV (reference sequence). The CDR3 extends over 14 amino acids. Deletions cut 2 bases from V and 2 bases from J, with 10 bases between. The CDR3 loop is CASSLPLSTYEQYF. The CDR3 region has the DNA TGTGCCAGCAGTTTACCTCTGTCTACCTACGAGCAGTACTTC.

The chain employs TRBV7-9 and TRBJ2-1; tentative D call: TRBD2 (6 bases). V lost 5 bases, J lost 6 bases, and 14 bases lay in between. The germline CDR1 and CDR2 sequences are SEHNR and FQNEAQ (reference sequence). There are 14 residues in the CDR3. The CDR3 sequence: CASSPSRLVNEQFF. The CDR3 nucleotides read TGTGCCAGCAGCCCCAGCCGACTAGTCAATGAGCAGTTCTTC.

J is TRBJ1-5 and V is TRBV5-1, with D perhaps matching TRBD1 (5 bases). Germline CDR1 is SGHRS and CDR2 is YFSETQ. The CDR3 spans 16 residues. Trimming took off 1 base at V and 0 bases at J, with 11 bases between the two ends. For the CDR3, the DNA is TGCGCCAGCAGCTTGACAGGACCTTATAGCAATCAGCCCCAGCATTTT. Amino acids: CASSLTGPYSNQPQHF.

The table lists this clonotype with a few counts. The chain recombines TRBV4-3 with TRBJ2-1; D gene ambiguous. Germline V CDR1 and CDR2: LGHNA, YSLEER. V was trimmed by 1 base and J by 4 bases, leaving 8 bases between them. The CDR3 contains 14 residues. CDR3 amino acids: CASSQGARYNEQFF. CDR3 nucleotides: TGCGCCAGCAGCCAAGGGGCTCGTTACAATGAGCAGTTCTTC.